The 8 T cell receptor beta chains below all came from one sample that was sequenced in a study of cytomegalovirus exposure and HLA in healthy donors. This PCR relied on a set of 60 Vbeta primers and 13 Jbeta primers. The table came from immunoSEQ multiplex PCR; TCRdb's copy has only in-frame clones and leaves some out. In the table there are some 200,000 clones, around 83% of which are singletons. The source material was PBMCs. All receptors derive from a middle-aged man in good health and CMV-seronegative.

The rearrangement joins TRBV2 to TRBJ2-7; 7 bases are shared with TRBD1. The CDR3 is made up of 15 amino acids. Per the germline V gene, CDR1 is SNHLY and CDR2 is FYNNEI. V was pared by 9 bases and J by 0 bases, with 11 bases of the junction left unmatched. CDR3 sequence: CARGGSGLSSYEQYF. CDR3 in DNA: TGTGCCAGAGGGGGCTCGGGCCTCAGCTCCTACGAGCAGTACTTC.

The chain uses TRBV7-2 and TRBJ2-7; perhaps TRBD1 as D (5 bases). There are 13 residues in the CDR3. Germline loops: CDR1 SGHTA, CDR2 FQGNSA. The ends were cut back, 4 bases at V and 4 bases at J, with 11 bases in the middle. The CDR3 loop is CASSWRQRYEQYF. The CDR3 bases are TGTGCCAGCAGCTGGCGACAGAGATACGAGCAGTACTTC.

This clone has only one observation. This chain connects TRBV28 to TRBJ2-7; D unclear. The CDR3 spans 14 residues. Germline V gene sequence: CDR1 MDHEN, CDR2 SYDVKM. Trimming removed 9 bases at V and 0 bases at J, with 15 bases between. The CDR3 protein is CASSERLGSYEQYF. DNA of the CDR3: TGTGCCAGTAGTGAACGTCTCGGCTCCTACGAGCAGTACTTC.

This clone was detected only once. The chain is built from TRBV4-1 and TRBJ2-1, with TRBD2 matching over 9 bases. The V gene's germline CDR1 is MGHRA and CDR2 YSYEKL. This CDR3 contains 17 residues. V shed 0 bases and J 2 bases; nucleotides not matched to a gene: 5. In DNA, the CDR3 is TGCGCCAGCAGCCAAGAAGGCGGGGGGGCGCCCTACAATGAGCAGTTCTTC. This gives the protein CASSQEGGGAPYNEQFF.

The chain joins TRBV19 to TRBJ1-6; 10 nucleotides agree with TRBD1. Germline V gene lookup returns CDR1 LNHDA and CDR2 SQIVND (reference sequence). Germline trimming cut 6 bases from V and 7 bases from J; bases unmatched to any gene: 6. This CDR3 is built from 15 residues. CDR3: CASRDRDRGNSPLHF. In DNA form, the CDR3 reads TGTGCCAGTAGAGATAGGGACAGGGGCAATTCACCCCTCCACTTT.

This chain joins TRBV29-1 and TRBJ1-2, with D maybe TRBD1 (5 bases). The CDR3 extends over 12 amino acids. Per germline, CDR1 SQVTM and CDR2 ANQGSEA. V was cut by 2 bases and J by 8 bases, with 12 bases left in between. DNA for the CDR3: TGCAGCGTTGAACAGGGATCTGGGGGCTACACCTTC. Its protein is CSVEQGSGGYTF.

Comments on this clone: This sample includes further DNA sequences coding for the same CDR3. CDR3 sequence reads: CASSVGHLNTEAFF. CDR3 nucleotide sequence: TGTGCCAGCAGCGTGGGACACCTTAACACTGAAGCTTTCTTT. The rearrangement uses TRBV9 and TRBJ1-1; tentative D call: TRBD1 (6 bases). Germline values: CDR1 SGDLS, CDR2 YYNGEE. The CDR3 runs to 14 residues. Trimming left V 2 bases short and J 2 bases short, with 10 bases between.

The J gene is TRBJ2-7, the V gene TRBV5-6; no firm D call. With 1 base removed from V and 0 bases from J, the gap between germline ends came to 14 bases. CDR3 length equals 16 residues. The germline V gene encodes CDR1 SGHDT and CDR2 YYEEEE. CDR3 amino acids: CASSLSYGPTSYEQYF. CDR3 DNA sequence: TGTGCCAGCAGCTTGTCTTATGGTCCTACCTCCTACGAGCAGTACTTC.